The T cell receptor (beta chain) under discussion was sequenced for a study of lymphopenia after photon versus proton radiotherapy. Per the germline V gene, CDR1 is SGHTA and CDR2 is FQGNSA. V was cut by 3 bases and J by 3 bases, with 6 bases left in between. The CDR3 sequence is 13 residues long. Here immunoSEQ multiplex PCR was the method, and the copy in TCRdb shows in-frame clones only, minus some. The table lists just over 25,000 clones, approximately 85% of them singletons. Specimen: peripheral blood, collected from a patient treated with photon-based radiotherapy. The origin of this receptor is a man younger than 45 with gastric cancer. The chain links TRBV7-2 to TRBJ2-1; TRBD2 might be the D (5 bases). The CDR3 protein is CASSFDYYNEQFF. CDR3 sequence (DNA): TGTGCCAGCAGCTTCGACTACTACAATGAGCAGTTCTTC.